This entry lists 7 T cell receptor beta chains sequenced from one sample in a study of pediatric ulcerative colitis. Sequencing used immunoSEQ multiplex PCR; TCRdb keeps in-frame clones, though not all of them. The table has 30,000 or so clones, 80% to 85% seen once. During colonoscopy, one to two rectal pinch biopsies were collected. Sequencing was performed on gut tissue. All receptors derive from a boy aged 10-17 years with mild ulcerative colitis.

The chain carries TRBV28 and TRBJ1-5; D ambiguous. The CDR3 is 13 residues long. Trimming removed 5 bases at V and 4 bases at J, with 9 bases between. Germline assignment: CDR1 MDHEN and CDR2 SYDVKM. The CDR3 DNA follows: TGTGCCAGCAGTCCCCCGGGAAATCAGCCCCAGCATTTT. Its protein product is CASSPPGNQPQHF.

The rearrangement links TRBV30 to TRBJ2-3; D gene uncertain. V lost 5 bases and J lost 2, with 5 bases in between. There are 11 residues in the CDR3. Germline V gene lookup returns CDR1 GTSNPN and CDR2 SVGIG (reference sequence). The CDR3 DNA reads TGTGCCTGGGGTTACACAGATACGCAGTATTTT. This translates into CAWGYTDTQYF.

The chain has TRBV5-8 and TRBJ2-1; D unclear. V shed 2 bases and J shed 2 bases, with 5 bases lying between them. The CDR3 has 13 residues. The V gene's germline CDR1 is SGHTS and CDR2 YDEGEE. CDR3 nucleotide sequence: TGTGCCAGCAGCTTTGGTACCTACAATGAGCAGTTCTTC. Translation: CASSFGTYNEQFF.

This clone was seen a few times. The chain is built from TRBV5-1 and TRBJ1-5; D unclear. This CDR3 has 13 amino acids. V lost 0 bases to trimming and J lost 5 bases, with 6 bases between them. CDR1 is SGHRS, CDR2 YFSETQ, per germline. The CDR3 here is CASSLDGHQPQHF. In DNA form, the CDR3 reads TGCGCCAGCAGCTTGGATGGGCATCAGCCCCAGCATTTT.

This chain joins TRBV12-2 and TRBJ2-7. TRBV12-2 is deemed a pseudogene. The CDR3 is 11 residues long. CDR3: CASRLAGEQYF. CDR3 nucleotides: TGTGCAAGTCGCTTAGCAGGGGAGCAGTACTTC.

The DNA of the CDR3 is TGTGCCAGCAGCGTAGCTACAGGGGGCGAGCAGTACTTC. This encodes CASSVATGGEQYF. The V gene is TRBV9, the J gene TRBJ2-7, with 8 bases that match TRBD1. Germline V gene sequence: CDR1 SGDLS, CDR2 YYNGEE. J gave up 6 bases and V 0 bases, and 2 bases lay outside the gene matches. This CDR3 has 13 amino acids.

The chain is built from TRBV6-6 and TRBJ1-6; D remains unclear. Germline lookup yields CDR1 MNHNY and CDR2 SVGAGI (reference sequence). The CDR3 is 14 amino acids. Trimming removed 5 bases at V and 0 bases at J, with 5 bases between. The CDR3: CASSPVSYNSPLHF. The CDR3 DNA sequence: TGTGCCAGCAGTCCCGTCTCCTATAATTCACCCCTCCACTTT.